The 29 T cell receptor beta chains given below trace back to one sample, sequenced in a study of T cell changes during pregnancy in multiple sclerosis. TCRdb keeps only in-frame clones here, not all; method: immunoSEQ multiplex PCR. The sample lists under 55,000 clones; roughly 93% were seen once. Sequences were obtained from PBMCs (not recorded whether the cells were cultured). Receptors originate from a female donor with multiple sclerosis, enrolled in a pregnancy study.

The rearrangement links TRBV18 to TRBJ1-2; D perhaps matches TRBD1 (5 bases). Germline V gene lookup returns CDR1 KGHSH and CDR2 LQKENI. V lost 0 bases to trimming and J lost 0 bases, with 8 bases between them. There are 15 residues in the CDR3. The CDR3 spells CASSPPTRANYGYTF. In nucleotides, the CDR3 is TGTGCCAGCTCACCACCGACCAGGGCTAACTATGGCTACACCTTC.

V usage is TRBV20-1 and J usage is TRBJ2-5; D ambiguous. The CDR3 is made up of 11 amino acids. Germline V gene data show CDR1 as DFQATT and CDR2 as SNEGSKA (reference sequence). The germline V and J ends were trimmed by 3 bases and 3 bases, with 5 bases remaining between them. CDR3 nucleotides: TGCAGTGCTAGCCACGAAGAGACCCAGTACTTC. It codes for CSASHEETQYF.

The chain recombines TRBV11-2 with TRBJ2-4, with unresolved D. The CDR3 loop spans 14 amino acids. The germline V and J ends were trimmed by 2 bases and 2 bases, with 7 bases remaining between them. From germline, CDR1 is SGHAT and CDR2 FQNNGV. Here the CDR3 reads CASSLIKPKNIQYF. CDR3 in DNA: TGTGCCAGCAGCTTAATCAAACCCAAAAACATTCAGTACTTC. Using reference TRBV11-2 and TRBJ2-4 for the parts outside the CDR3, the full variable domain is EAGVAQSPRYKIIEKRQSVAFWCNPISGHATLYWYQQILGQGPKLLIQFQNNGVVDDSQLPKDRFSAERLKGVDSTLKIQPAKLEDSAVYLCASSLIKPKNIQYFGAGTRLSVL.

The rearrangement joins TRBV2 to TRBJ1-4; no clear D. This CDR3 is built from 13 residues. V lost 8 bases to trimming and J lost 3 bases, with 10 bases between them. Looked up from germline, CDR1 is SNHLY and CDR2 is FYNNEI. As DNA, the CDR3 is TGTGCCAGCGTTGGGAGGGCTAATGAAAAACTGTTTTTT. Its protein product is CASVGRANEKLFF.

The rearrangement links TRBV10-3 to TRBJ2-7; 7 positions agree with TRBD2. V lost 6 bases and J lost 0; bases outside the gene matches: 2. This CDR3 has 13 residues. CDR1 is ENHRY, CDR2 SYGVKD, per germline. CDR3 sequence (DNA): TGTGCCATCAGGACGGGAGGCTCCTACGAGCAGTACTTC. Translation: CAIRTGGSYEQYF.

This chain links TRBV15 with TRBJ2-5; D is unclear. V was cut by 0 bases and J by 2 bases, with 10 bases left in between. CDR1 is LNHNV and CDR2 is YYDKDF in the germline V gene (reference sequence). The CDR3 spans 15 residues. The CDR3 is CATSRDRGGQETQYF. The CDR3 DNA reads TGTGCCACCAGCAGAGACAGAGGTGGGCAAGAGACCCAGTACTTC.

J is TRBJ2-5 and V is TRBV2; D uncertain. V lost 0 bases and J 2 bases, leaving 10 bases between the germline ends. The CDR3 loop spans 15 amino acids. The germline gives CDR1 SNHLY, CDR2 FYNNEI. The CDR3 nucleotides are TGTGCCAGCAGTGAAGCGGGTGGCGTGCAAGAGACCCAGTACTTC. It yields the protein CASSEAGGVQETQYF.

The CDR3 here is CASSQVQGLAHEQYF. As DNA, the CDR3 is TGCGCCAGCAGCCAAGTACAGGGACTAGCCCACGAGCAGTACTTC. This chain uses TRBV4-3 with TRBJ2-7; TRBD2 matches 9 bases. This CDR3 contains 15 residues. V shed 1 base and J 5 bases; nucleotides not matched to a gene: 6. Looked up from germline, CDR1 is LGHNA and CDR2 is YSLEER.

The V call is TRBV4-2, the J call TRBJ2-7; 7 bases align to TRBD1. After removal of 1 base from V and 1 base from J, the junction contained 7 bases not matched to a gene. Per germline, CDR1 LGHNA and CDR2 YNFKEQ. The length of the CDR3 is 16 residues. The CDR3 nucleotides are TGTGCCAGCAGCCAAGCTCTTCGGGACAGTTCCTACGAGCAGTACTTC. Translation: CASSQALRDSSYEQYF.

This rearrangement joins TRBV2 to TRBJ1-1; 7 bases fit TRBD1. With 1 base clipped from V and 4 bases from J, the junction kept 3 bases outside the gene matches. The CDR3 extends over 14 amino acids. CDR1 is SNHLY and CDR2 is FYNNEI in the germline V gene. CDR3 bases: TGTGCCAGCAGTGAAGACAGGGGTAGCACTGAAGCTTTCTTT. Translated, it gives CASSEDRGSTEAFF.

The table lists this clone with a count of one. The chain couples TRBV19 to TRBJ1-1; 11 nucleotides align to TRBD1. J gave up 3 bases and V 6 bases, and 3 bases lay outside the gene matches. Per the germline V gene, CDR1 is LNHDA and CDR2 is SQIVND (reference sequence). The length of the CDR3 is 14 residues. The CDR3: CASRGTGGYTEAFF. CDR3 bases: TGTGCCAGTAGAGGGACAGGGGGGTACACTGAAGCTTTCTTT.

The chain combines TRBV28 with TRBJ2-3; TRBD2 agrees at 8 bases. Germline V gene lookup returns CDR1 MDHEN and CDR2 SYDVKM. The trim removed 7 bases at V and 1 base at J, leaving 16 bases unmatched. The CDR3 contains 18 residues. The CDR3 DNA sequence: TGTGCCAGCATTTCCCTAGCGGGCATAGGGCCTGGCACAGATACGCAGTATTTT. It codes for CASISLAGIGPGTDTQYF.

This sequence joins TRBV11-2 and TRBJ1-3; the D is unclear. Between the trimmed V and J ends, which lost 5 bases and 1 base, there was a span of 15 bases. There are 16 residues in the CDR3. Per the germline V gene, CDR1 is SGHAT and CDR2 is FQNNGV. The CDR3: CASSAAPDLSGNTIYF. For the CDR3, the DNA is TGTGCCAGCAGCGCCGCTCCGGACCTGTCTGGAAACACCATATATTTT. The full variable domain, in which reference TRBV11-2 and TRBJ1-3 provide the parts outside the CDR3, is EAGVAQSPRYKIIEKRQSVAFWCNPISGHATLYWYQQILGQGPKLLIQFQNNGVVDDSQLPKDRFSAERLKGVDSTLKIQPAKLEDSAVYLCASSAAPDLSGNTIYFGEGSWLTVV.

Concerning this clone: A read error may account for a junction end that differs from germline. The chain combines TRBV6-5 with TRBJ1-5, with D possibly TRBD1 on 5 matching bases. The length of the CDR3 is 13 residues. The germline gives CDR1 MNHEY, CDR2 SVGAGI. For the CDR3, the DNA is TGTGCCAGCAGTTATCGGGGCAACCAGCCCCAGCATTTT. Translated: CASSYRGNQPQHF.

The chain is built from TRBV27 and TRBJ2-2, with 8 bases lining up with TRBD1. This CDR3 has 17 amino acids. V was clipped by 2 bases and J by 1 base; unmatched bases: 6. CDR1 MNHEY and CDR2 SMNVEV come from the germline V gene (reference sequence). CDR3 in DNA: TGTGCCAGCAGTTTACTAGAGACAGGGGTGAACACCGGGGAGCTGTTTTTT. Its translation: CASSLLETGVNTGELFF.

This clone has just a few counts. J is TRBJ2-7 and V is TRBV21-1; no check of the table's D call, TRBD1, against the DNA was made. TRBV21-1 is deemed a pseudogene. The CDR3 spans 15 residues. In DNA, the CDR3 is TGTGCCAAAGAGTCCCCGACAGGGGCAGCATACGAGCAGTACTTC. Translation gives CAKESPTGAAYEQYF.

The chain carries TRBV5-1 and TRBJ1-4; D gene ambiguous. Germline V gives CDR1 SGHRS, CDR2 YFSETQ. The CDR3 is 14 amino acids. V was shortened by 4 bases and J by 8 bases, with 15 bases between the two germline ends. The CDR3 is CASSLDGGYEKLFF. CDR3 bases: TGCGCCAGCAGCCTAGACGGCGGCTACGAAAAACTGTTTTTT.

In nucleotides, the CDR3 is TGTGCCAGCAGCTTGGGTGACAGAAACTACGAGCAGTACTTC. Residues: CASSLGDRNYEQYF. The rearrangement links TRBV5-6 to TRBJ2-7; possibly TRBD1 for D (5 bases). The CDR3 extends over 14 amino acids. In germline, CDR1 is SGHDT, CDR2 YYEEEE. Trimming pared 0 bases from V and 3 bases from J, leaving 10 bases between.

Turning to this clone: The sample has other DNA sequences that encode this CDR3 too. J is TRBJ2-7 and V is TRBV28; TRBD1 aligns across 10 bases. This CDR3 comprises 13 residues. The germline gives CDR1 MDHEN, CDR2 SYDVKM. After removal of 6 bases from V and 4 bases from J, the junction contained 3 bases not matched to a gene. CDR3: CASRTGGGYEQYF. In nucleotides, the CDR3 is TGTGCCAGCAGGACAGGGGGCGGGTACGAGCAGTACTTC.

The V and J genes are TRBV7-9 and TRBJ1-4; D gene unclear. The length of the CDR3 is 12 residues. V lost 5 bases and J 9 bases, leaving 10 bases between the germline ends. Germline V gene lookup returns CDR1 SEHNR and CDR2 FQNEAQ (reference sequence). The CDR3 DNA sequence: TGTGCCAGCAGCGCAAACGATCAAAAACTGTTTTTT. This encodes CASSANDQKLFF.

The chain carries TRBV5-1 and TRBJ2-1, with unresolved D. The length of the CDR3 is 13 residues. Germline CDR1 and CDR2: SGHRS and YFSETQ. The V and J ends lost 1 base and 6 bases respectively, with 8 bases between them. CDR3 bases: TGCGCCAGCAGCTTGTCGAGGTCCAATGAGCAGTTCTTC. It yields the protein CASSLSRSNEQFF.

V usage is TRBV7-2 and J usage is TRBJ2-3; 10 nucleotides match TRBD2. The CDR3 extends over 14 amino acids. After removal of 5 bases from V and 2 bases from J, the junction contained 1 base not matched to a gene. Germline V gives CDR1 SGHTA, CDR2 FQGNSA. The CDR3 DNA follows: TGTGCCAGCAGCACTAGCGGGGCCACAGATACGCAGTATTTT. This translates into CASSTSGATDTQYF.

The chain employs TRBV19 and TRBJ2-2; D might be TRBD1 (5 bases). The germline gives CDR1 LNHDA, CDR2 SQIVND (reference sequence). The germline V and J ends were trimmed by 3 bases and 7 bases, with 12 bases remaining between them. The CDR3 length is 14 residues. In DNA, the CDR3 is TGTGCCAGTAGTATTATACCCAGGGTCGGGGAGCTGTTTTTT. Translating gives CASSIIPRVGELFF.

The chain couples TRBV7-7 to TRBJ2-1; D unclear. Germline lookup yields CDR1 SSHAT and CDR2 FNYEAQ (reference sequence). The CDR3 runs 16 residues. The ends were cut back, 2 bases at V and 2 bases at J, with 13 bases in the middle. In nucleotides, the CDR3 is TGTGCCAGCAGCTTAATGCTCTCCACCCCCTACAATGAGCAGTTCTTC. Translating it yields CASSLMLSTPYNEQFF.

This rearrangement joins TRBV10-2 to TRBJ2-3, with 7 nucleotides matching TRBD2. The CDR3 is made up of 14 amino acids. Germline CDR1 WSHSY, CDR2 SAAADI. The V and J ends lost 5 bases and 9 bases, in that order; junction bases with no gene match: 11. The CDR3 loop reads CASSWAGVLRTQYF. CDR3 nucleotides: TGCGCCAGCAGTTGGGCGGGAGTCCTTCGGACGCAGTATTTT.

This chain links TRBV5-1 with TRBJ1-1; 10 nucleotides line up with TRBD1. Germline CDR1 is SGHRS and CDR2 is YFSETQ. Losses at the gene ends were 4 bases for V and 9 bases for J; bases not matched to a gene: 6. The CDR3 runs to 13 residues. The chain's CDR3 is CASSPGQGEKAFF. The DNA of the CDR3 is TGCGCCAGCAGCCCCGGACAGGGGGAAAAAGCTTTCTTT.

The chain couples TRBV28 to TRBJ1-2; unclear D gene. CDR1 MDHEN and CDR2 SYDVKM come from the germline V gene. CDR3 length: 16 amino acids. Trimming took 4 bases from V and 4 from J, leaving 19 bases between them. The CDR3: CASSSNREAAPYGYTF. CDR3 DNA: TGTGCCAGCAGTTCTAATAGGGAGGCAGCACCCTATGGCTACACCTTC.

The chain couples TRBV7-3 to TRBJ2-1, with D maybe TRBD2 (6 bases). With 5 bases removed from V and 5 bases from J, the gap between germline ends came to 13 bases. From germline, CDR1 is SGHTA and CDR2 FQGTGA. The CDR3 spans 14 residues. The CDR3 reads CASSPGSAHNEQFF. CDR3 bases: TGTGCCAGCAGCCCCGGGAGCGCCCACAATGAGCAGTTCTTC.

This clone was seen only a few times. This sequence joins TRBV4-2 and TRBJ2-1; 8 bases agree with TRBD2. V shed 1 base, J shed 8 bases, and the junction held 7 bases outside the gene matches. The CDR3 totals 15 residues. Germline CDR1 reads LGHNA; CDR2 reads YNFKEQ. The CDR3 sequence: CASSQGREASDEQFF. The CDR3 region has the DNA TGTGCCAGCAGCCAAGGGCGGGAGGCATCGGATGAGCAGTTCTTC.